This is a list of T cell receptor beta chains from one sample in a study of blood T cells in healthy people across ages. TCRdb redid the calling of the 5' RACE reads with MiXCR, one entry per CDR3 protein. The top ten hold approximately 22% of the sample, which has about 730,000 distinct CDR3 sequences, roughly 44% seen once. The source material was blood. The receptors come from a woman aged 55 to 70 in good health. Each CDR3 is given with its conserved first and last residue. D genes are given only for firm matches. Expanded clones get a size class; other rows say once, few or many, or leave the size out.

CDR3aa | CDR3nt | j_gene | v_gene | d_gene | abundance
CASSLGLSEKSDTQYF | TGTGCCAGCAGCTTAGGCCTTAGCGAGAAGTCAGATACGCAGTATTTT | TRBJ2-3 | TRBV7-6 | - | few
CATSRDDEGGITEAFF | TGTGCCACCAGCAGAGATGATGAAGGGGGTATCACTGAAGCTTTCTTT | TRBJ1-1 | TRBV15 | - | -
CASSLENSYNEQFF | TGCGCCAGCAGCTTGGAAAACAGCTACAATGAGCAGTTCTTC | TRBJ2-1 | TRBV5-1 | - | -
CSVETGSYEQYF | TGCAGCGTTGAAACAGGCTCCTACGAGCAGTACTTC | TRBJ2-7 | TRBV29-1 | - | -
CAINEDSNTEAFF | TGTGCCATCAATGAGGACTCGAACACTGAAGCTTTCTTT | TRBJ1-1 | TRBV10-3 | - | -
CASSQGAGGGEKLFF | TGTGCCAGCAGCCAGGGGGCCGGGGGAGGCGAAAAACTGTTTTTT | TRBJ1-4 | TRBV11-2 | TRBD1 | few
CASSETRDLGEQFF | TGTGCCAGCAGTGAAACCCGAGACCTGGGTGAGCAGTTCTTC | TRBJ2-1 | TRBV25-1 | - | few
CASSPYRDTSGGYTF | TGTGCCAGCTCACCTTACCGGGACACTTCTGGGGGCTACACCTTC | TRBJ1-2 | TRBV18 | - | once
CASRSGFGNTIYF | TGTGCCAGCAGGTCAGGGTTTGGAAACACCATATATTTT | TRBJ1-3 | TRBV27 | - | -
CASRTSFRGGTEAFF | TGTGCCAGCAGAACCTCATTCAGGGGAGGGACTGAAGCTTTCTTT | TRBJ1-1 | TRBV7-2 | - | few
CASNKMGARDEQFF | TGCGCCAGCAATAAAATGGGGGCTAGGGATGAGCAGTTCTTC | TRBJ2-1 | TRBV5-1 | - | -
CATSDGDRDYTF | TGTGCCACCAGTGATGGGGACAGAGACTACACCTTC | TRBJ1-2 | TRBV24-1 | TRBD1 | few
CASRKNAGIGINEQFF | TGTGCCAGCAGAAAGAATGCAGGGATAGGAATCAATGAGCAGTTCTTC | TRBJ2-1 | TRBV12-3/TRBV12-4 | - | -
CASSPRLGNGYTF | TGTGCCAGTAGTCCCCGACTTGGAAATGGCTACACCTTC | TRBJ1-2 | TRBV19 | - | -
CSVERGSGTDTQYF | TGCAGCGTTGAAAGGGGGTCGGGCACAGATACGCAGTATTTT | TRBJ2-3 | TRBV29-1 | - | many
CASSLMGQGETQYF | TGTGCCAGCAGCTTAATGGGACAGGGAGAGACCCAGTACTTC | TRBJ2-5 | TRBV7-3 | TRBD1 | many
CASSQDRGGETQYF | TGTGCCAGCAGCCAAGACCGGGGGGGTGAGACCCAGTACTTC | TRBJ2-5 | TRBV4-2 | TRBD2 | -
CASGKQGYPEAFF | TGCGCCAGCGGAAAACAGGGTTATCCTGAAGCTTTCTTT | TRBJ1-1 | TRBV5-1 | - | few
CASSYTGGADEQYF | TGTGCCAGCAGTTATACAGGGGGAGCAGACGAGCAGTACTTC | TRBJ2-7 | TRBV6-2/TRBV6-3 | TRBD1 | few
CASSVGGSSYEQYF | TGTGCCAGCAGCGTGGGCGGGAGCTCCTACGAGCAGTACTTC | TRBJ2-7 | TRBV9 | TRBD2 | many
CASGLGGTAGYEQYF | TGTGCTAGTGGTTTGGGTGGGACAGCGGGCTACGAGCAGTACTTC | TRBJ2-7 | TRBV12-5 | - | few
CSAIRTGYSNTGELFF | TGCAGTGCTATCAGGACAGGCTATTCGAACACCGGGGAGCTGTTTTTT | TRBJ2-2 | TRBV20-1 | TRBD1 | -
CSARGLAGAVSKNIQYF | TGCAGTGCTAGAGGACTAGCGGGAGCGGTTTCCAAAAACATTCAGTACTTC | TRBJ2-4 | TRBV20-1 | TRBD2 | few
CASSLVGDAQETQYF | TGTGCCAGCTCACTTGTCGGGGACGCCCAAGAGACCCAGTACTTC | TRBJ2-5 | TRBV18 | - | -
CASSYATSGSSDEQYF | TGTGCCAGCAGTTACGCGACTAGCGGGAGCTCCGACGAGCAGTACTTC | TRBJ2-7 | TRBV6-2/TRBV6-3 | TRBD2 | -
CSAGTGTYEQYF | TGCAGCGCCGGGACAGGAACCTACGAGCAGTACTTC | TRBJ2-7 | TRBV29-1 | TRBD1 | many
CASRDRRSPYEQYF | TGTGCCAGCCGGGACCGACGCAGCCCCTACGAGCAGTACTTC | TRBJ2-7 | TRBV6-5 | - | -
CASSFNDGRETQYF | TGTGCCAGCAGCTTCAACGACGGTAGGGAGACCCAGTACTTC | TRBJ2-5 | TRBV5-6 | - | few
CASSSRLAGETDTQYF | TGTGCCAGCAGCTCACGACTAGCGGGAGAGACAGATACGCAGTATTTT | TRBJ2-3 | TRBV11-2 | TRBD2 | -
CASSEESGGADAQYF | TGTGCCAGCAGTGAAGAGAGCGGGGGGGCAGATGCGCAGTATTTT | TRBJ2-3 | TRBV2 | TRBD2 | -
CASRLQGGRSNQPQHF | TGTGCCAGCAGGTTACAGGGGGGAAGGAGCAATCAGCCCCAGCATTTT | TRBJ1-5 | TRBV28 | TRBD1 | -
CSVDVSTIGEQFF | TGCAGCGTTGACGTGAGTACAATTGGTGAGCAGTTCTTC | TRBJ2-1 | TRBV29-1 | - | -
CASSLWASGGGDNEQFF | TGTGCCAGCAGCTTATGGGCTAGCGGGGGCGGGGACAATGAGCAGTTCTTC | TRBJ2-1 | TRBV7-3 | TRBD2 | -
CSASSRSRSTDTQYF | TGCAGTGCTAGTTCACGCTCGAGGAGCACAGATACGCAGTATTTT | TRBJ2-3 | TRBV20-1 | - | -
CSALRTGRSYEQYF | TGCAGTGCACTCCGGACAGGCCGCTCCTACGAGCAGTACTTC | TRBJ2-7 | TRBV20-1 | TRBD1 | -
CAVSESTGNYEQYF | TGTGCCGTCAGTGAGTCGACAGGGAACTACGAGCAGTACTTC | TRBJ2-7 | TRBV10-3 | TRBD1 | -
CASSPDRGYETQYF | TGTGCCAGCAGCCCGGACAGGGGTTACGAGACCCAGTACTTC | TRBJ2-5 | TRBV11-3 | TRBD1 | -
CASSLAEGLNTEAFF | TGTGCCAGCAGCTTAGCGGAGGGCTTGAACACTGAAGCTTTCTTT | TRBJ1-1 | TRBV7-8 | - | few
CASSEAGYSTDTLYF | TGTGCCAGCAGTGAAGCGGGATATAGCACAGATACGCTGTATTTT | TRBJ2-3 | TRBV2 | - | -
CASSYWVDSYEQYF | TGTGCCAGCAGTTACTGGGTGGACAGCTACGAGCAGTACTTC | TRBJ2-7 | TRBV6-2/TRBV6-3 | - | -
CASSYSSSGGSYNEQYF | TGTGCCAGCAGTTACTCGAGCAGCGGGGGATCCTACAATGAGCAGTATTTT | TRBJ2-3 | TRBV6-5 | TRBD2 | -
CASSRSSGGAWGYEQYF | TGTGCCAGCAGCCGATCTAGCGGGGGGGCCTGGGGGTACGAGCAGTACTTC | TRBJ2-7 | TRBV3-1 | TRBD2 | -
CASRPGQYNEQFF | TGTGCCAGCAGACCGGGACAATACAATGAGCAGTTCTTC | TRBJ2-1 | TRBV27 | - | -
CASSLAGGEVYEQFF | TGCGCCAGCAGCTTGGCGGGTGGGGAAGTGTATGAGCAGTTCTTC | TRBJ2-1 | TRBV5-1 | - | -
CASQLVGGYEQYF | TGTGCCAGCCAATTAGTCGGGGGATACGAGCAGTACTTC | TRBJ2-7 | TRBV7-9 | - | -
CASSLDGNLETQYF | TGCGCCAGCAGCCTGGACGGGAACCTAGAGACCCAGTACTTC | TRBJ2-5 | TRBV5-1 | - | -
CASSLDGGAVWETQYF | TGCGCCAGCAGCTTGGACGGGGGGGCTGTTTGGGAGACCCAGTACTTC | TRBJ2-5 | TRBV5-1 | TRBD2 | -
CSARGPRRVAEYEQYF | TGCAGTGCTAGAGGTCCTAGGCGGGTGGCTGAATACGAGCAGTACTTC | TRBJ2-7 | TRBV20-1 | - | -
CASTTTTRVEITDTQYF | TGTGCCAGCACCACTACCACGCGAGTAGAGATCACAGATACGCAGTATTTT | TRBJ2-3 | TRBV5-6 | - | many